Below, one T cell receptor (beta chain) is given with its context. TCR beta sequences were obtained from blood CD8+ and CD4+ T cells. Through negative isolation, CD4+ and CD8+ T cells were obtained, while TEMRA cells were enriched using FACS. These data originate in a study of CD8 T cells in Susac syndrome. The RNA, about 0.5 to 1 ug, was put through reverse transcription using random hexamers. immunoSEQ multiplex PCR amplified TCR beta CDR3 across 54 Vbeta, 13 Jbeta. TCRdb used MiXCR to reprocess the immunoSEQ multiplex PCR reads, holding one entry per CDR3 protein. The data show around 45,000 distinct CDR3 sequences, with about 92% seen just once and less than 0.55% held by the top ten. V lost 1 base to trimming and J lost 5 bases, with 12 bases between them. In germline, CDR1 is MNHEY, CDR2 SMNVEV (reference sequence). The CDR3 loop spans 15 amino acids.

The sequencing input was CD8+ T cells from PBMCs. The genes are TRBV27 and TRBJ2-1; D call uncertain. This clonotype was sampled from a human donor in good health. For the CDR3, the DNA is TGTGCCAGCAGTTTATTGCTCAGGACGAACAATGAGCAGTTCTTC. This translates into CASSLLLRTNNEQFF.